This T cell receptor (beta chain) was captured by sequencing in a study of beta chain features in type 1 diabetes (dated by TCRdb to 2016 to 2019). About the study as a whole: Mean age, gender distribution, total cell number and subset yield were not different between patients and healthy donors. Whereas all 30 or so donors provided naive and central memory subsets, regulatory and stem cell-like memory subsets were isolated from just 8 patients and about 8 healthy donors. The study compared the TCRB repertoires of sorted circulating CD4+ T cell subsets in recently diagnosed type 1 diabetes patients with those in matched healthy donors. A total of 100 million to 140 million sorted cells were examined across all samples, and the number of cells per subset was strongly correlated with RNA yield.

From each donor, a single peripheral blood sample of approximately 0.11 L on average was drawn into heparinised tubes. Naive, central memory, regulatory and stem cell-like memory CD4+ T cells were sorted on a BD FACSAria II using a panel including CD45RO, CCR7, CD25, CD127, CD95 and CD27. Purity was above 98% for every sorted population. PBMCs were separated immediately by Lymphoprep density gradient centrifugation and were stained directly, without being cultured. So that batch effects would be minimized, each experiment stained and sorted samples in pairs, pairing one healthy donor with one patient. Trimming takes 6 bases from V and 6 bases from J, and the germline ends sit 23 bases apart. The CDR1 and CDR2 encoded by the germline V gene (reference sequence) are LNHDA and SQIVND. The CDR3, from cysteine to phenylalanine, totals 16 residues. Here the CDR3 DNA is all that survives: 48 bases in frame from base 1.

Beyond this particular receptor, the publication reports: Because the HLA sub-analyses included only small numbers of individuals, any influence of HLA type on TCRB rearrangement was left unresolved. A moderate but significant shortening of TCRB CDR3 length was observed in type 1 diabetes patients in all four CD4+ subsets. Because cDNA rather than genomic DNA was sequenced, highly expressing activated cells could have been over-represented, although no difference in activation and CD3 levels was found between groups. PCR might favor shorter templates, but patient and control samples were amplified and corrected together, so any skew would affect both groups equally. Naive, central memory and regulatory TCRB repertoires appeared more similar among patients than among healthy donors. At VDJ recombination sites, type 1 diabetes patients had fewer insertions and more deleted nucleotides, which implies abnormalities in thymic rearrangement.

The entire amount of isolated RNA was reverse transcribed using the High Capacity cDNA Reverse Transcription Kit, so the sequenced TCRB transcripts were expressed ones. Naive, central memory and regulatory T cell samples underwent deep immunoSEQ sequencing, averaging around 3.7 million total reads per sample. After sorted cells were lysed in RLT buffer, RNA was extracted with DNase-treated RNeasy Micro or Mini kits, with the choice depending on cell number. Each cell subset was processed separately to prevent cross-contamination, with patient and healthy donor samples processed together. TCRB sequences were amplified from cDNA with the immunoSEQ multiplex PCR, producing 87-bp fragments spanning the CDR3 region. The amplicons were sequenced using the Illumina HiSeq platform. The original pipeline was this. Synthetic template baselines were used to correct PCR bias computationally, reads within Hamming distance 2 were collapsed, and singletons that could not be merged were discarded. Reads were aligned against IMGT to assign V, D and J genes, CDR3 length and insertions or deletions at six rearrangement sites. Within each subset, clonotype counts were normalized to sorted cell number, and only after that were true diversity and Gini coefficients computed with the tcR R package. The overlap coefficient, calculated on TCRB nucleotide sequences, was used to measure repertoire sharing. TCRdb obtained this table from immuneACCESS and retained in-frame rearrangements with V and J assigned. These tables miss some clones; where compared with another copy, unresolved V genes account for less than half of the shortfall, and the remainder is unexplained. V and J calls and clone size are given by that table; D and trimming were obtained from the DNA. The sample profile shows about 28,000 clones; around 54% of them were found once. The top ten clonotypes cover 1.4% to 1.5% of the sample.

Comment on this clone: The target of this receptor is not known. Base quality data are lacking; no much larger clone is found one base away.

The source of this sequence is a woman aged 18-29 years with type 1 diabetes. Recombination linked TRBV19 to TRBJ1-1; the D gene is possibly TRBD1, with 5 bases matching. Sample: Tregs from blood. What the cell subset or site label conveys for this sample: regulatory CD4+ T cells. The CDR3 in this case is CASRADKTVLGAEAFF. The DNA reads TGTGCCAGTAGAGCCGACAAGACAGTTTTGGGCGCTGAAGCTTTCTTT.